Many counts were recorded for the clone carrying this T cell receptor beta chain. These data are taken from a study of low-dose radiotherapy and immunotherapy resistance in tumors. Study-level information: Members of Cohort 1 were treated with 0.5 Gy per fraction every 2 weeks. The prescribed total PTV dose was 6.5 Gy.

Time point in this sample: before trial treatment. Treatment combined nivolumab, ipilimumab, aspirin, low-dose cyclophosphamide and low-dose radiotherapy in a dose-escalation trial. Each eligible patient had an advanced solid tumor, and these tumors lacked tumor-infiltrating lymphocytes. Germline V CDR1 and CDR2: MNHEY, SMNVEV (reference sequence). V was pared by 8 bases and J by 5 bases, with 21 bases between. The length of the CDR3 is 15 residues. TRAV- and TRBV-specific primers, spanning alpha and beta chains, primed first-strand cDNA. PCR amplification of the TCRs was performed with Phusion for 20 PCR cycles, and it relied on a constant-region primer together with a V-primer adapter. One entry per CDR3 protein, called by TCRdb with MiXCR from the reads. Of 75,000 to 95,000 distinct CDR3 sequences listed, approximately 19% are singletons.

The sample in question was PBMCs, obtained before treatment. This chain joins TRBV27 and TRBJ1-1; tentatively, D is TRBD1 (6 bases). This receptor was taken from a male donor with prostate cancer. The CDR3 nucleotides are TGTGCCAGCTCCTCTGGGGGGGCAGGGAGTACTGAAGCTTTCTTT. This encodes CASSSGGAGSTEAFF.